Listed here are 11 T cell receptor beta chains from one sample, sequenced in a study of blood T cells in healthy people across ages. A second PCR, run for 7 to 11 cycles, used a sample-barcoded 5' primer plus a J-beta primer mix. TCRdb passed the 5' RACE reads through MiXCR, listing each CDR3 protein once. Here the sample spans 1.5 million or so distinct CDR3 sequences, roughly 45% being singletons. Sequencing was done on a sample of blood. These receptors were taken from a woman under 30 in good health.

The chain uses TRBV28 and TRBJ2-3; 14 bases map to TRBD2. This CDR3 has 16 residues. The ends lost 5 bases at V and 8 bases at J; junction bases unmatched: 9. Germline CDR1 reads MDHEN; CDR2 reads SYDVKM. Here the CDR3 reads CASSEGLAGGRVTQYF. The CDR3 DNA sequence: TGTGCCAGCAGTGAAGGACTAGCGGGGGGAAGGGTTACGCAGTATTTT.

This clonotype was recorded a few times. V usage is TRBV12-3 or TRBV12-4 and J usage is TRBJ2-3, with D hard to call. This CDR3 spans 14 amino acids. V was clipped by 5 bases and J by 2 bases, with 11 bases between them. CDR3: CASSALRHTDTQYF. DNA for the CDR3: TGTGCCAGCAGTGCTCTAAGGCACACAGATACGCAGTATTTT.

This chain connects TRBV3-1 to TRBJ1-1; D unresolved. This CDR3 has 14 amino acids. V lost 0 bases, J lost 2 bases, and 7 bases lay in between. Germline CDR1 is LGHDT and CDR2 is YNNKEL (reference sequence). The CDR3 here is CASSQEQLNTEAFF. The CDR3 nucleotides are TGTGCCAGCAGCCAAGAACAGCTAAACACTGAAGCTTTCTTT.

The V and J genes are TRBV4-2 and TRBJ1-4; D is unclear. With 2 bases removed from V and 6 bases from J, the gap between germline ends came to 7 bases. Germline CDR1 LGHNA, CDR2 YNFKEQ. The CDR3 length is 13 residues. The CDR3 DNA is TGTGCCAGCAGCCAAAACAAGTATGAAAAACTGTTTTTT. This gives the protein CASSQNKYEKLFF.

The chain recombines TRBV10-3 with TRBJ2-3; D not resolved. The CDR3 loop spans 11 amino acids. Trimming removed 7 bases from V and 2 bases from J, with 4 bases in between. The germline V gene encodes CDR1 ENHRY and CDR2 SYGVKD. The CDR3 protein is CAITDTDTQYF. As DNA, the CDR3 is TGTGCCATCACCGACACAGATACGCAGTATTTT.

This rearrangement joins TRBV12-3 or TRBV12-4 to TRBJ2-1; TRBD1 aligns across 9 bases. The CDR3 covers 15 residues. Trimming took 5 bases from V and 6 from J; bases not matched to a gene: 8. The CDR3 loop is CASSLTGGYTNEQFF. The CDR3 nucleotides read TGTGCCAGCAGTCTTACAGGGGGCTACACCAATGAGCAGTTCTTC.

The chain carries TRBV10-3 and TRBJ1-6; no clear D. Germline V gene sequence: CDR1 ENHRY, CDR2 SYGVKD. Trimming pared 8 bases from V and 5 bases from J, leaving 10 bases between. The CDR3 length is 13 residues. CDR3 sequence: CAISPNDNSPLHF. The CDR3 bases are TGTGCCATCTCTCCGAACGATAATTCACCCCTCCACTTT.

The chain recombines TRBV7-8 with TRBJ2-5; D is unclear. The end of the DNA fits TRBJ2-4 better, so the J call may be wrong. CDR1 and CDR2 from the germline V gene are SGHVS and FQNEAQ. This CDR3 is 13 amino acids long. DNA of the CDR3: TGTGCCAGCAGCCCTCGGACGGAGAACATTCAGTACTTC. Residues: CASSPRTENIQYF.

J is TRBJ2-4 and V is TRBV29-1, with D possibly being TRBD1 (6 bases). CDR3 length: 14 amino acids. Trimming pared 3 bases from V and 7 bases from J, leaving 16 bases between. Germline CDR1 and CDR2: SQVTM and ANQGSEA. The CDR3 loop reads CSVEGKQGVNIQYF. Written as DNA, the CDR3 is TGCAGCGTTGAGGGGAAACAGGGAGTGAACATTCAGTACTTC. Looking up the rest from reference TRBV29-1 and TRBJ2-4 gives the full variable domain: SAVISQKPSRDICQRGTSLTIQCQVDSQVTMMFWYRQQPGQSLTLIATANQGSEATYESGFVIDKFPISRPNLTFSTLTVSNMSPEDSSIYLCSVEGKQGVNIQYFGAGTRLSVL.

The chain has TRBV7-9 and TRBJ2-1; D gene uncertain. V dropped 4 bases and J dropped 7 bases, with 20 bases sitting between them. The CDR3 contains 16 residues. Germline V lookup: CDR1 SEHNR, CDR2 FQNEAQ (reference sequence). CDR3 sequence (DNA): TGTGCCAGCAGCTACGAGAGGCTAGTCTTTAGGAATGAGCAGTTCTTC. Translating gives CASSYERLVFRNEQFF.

V usage is TRBV3-1 and J usage is TRBJ2-3; 11 bases line up with TRBD2. Germline V gene lookup returns CDR1 LGHDT and CDR2 YNNKEL (reference sequence). Losses at the gene ends were 4 bases for V and 4 bases for J; bases not matched to a gene: 7. The CDR3 runs 16 residues. The CDR3 DNA reads TGTGCCAGCAGCCTCCTCGGGACTAGCGGTGCAGATACGCAGTATTTT. Protein: CASSLLGTSGADTQYF.